This TCR beta chain was identified in a study of shared clonotypes between healthy human individuals. Clones were sequenced by immunoSEQ multiplex PCR, and TCRdb holds only the in-frame ones, with some missing. The data show roughly 2,500,000 clones, 93% seen once. Among the donors, all were Caucasian adults who lived in Nashville, Tennessee. General observations from the study: Clonotype sharing levels among donors were expected to vary with sequencing depth. Approximately 5.4% of naive CD4 clonotypes were common to a handful of donors.

Trimming removed 0 bases from V and 6 bases from J, with 18 bases in between. The CDR3 has 16 amino acids. The germline V gene has CDR1 LGHNA and CDR2 YNFKEQ. On this clone: Its antigen remains unidentified.

The chain recombines TRBV4-2 with TRBJ2-7; D remains ambiguous. Material: naive CD4+ T cells from PBMCs. Regarding subset: CD45RA+ positively selected. The sequence came from a man in his late teens or twenties in good health. Some clones in this sample may be carry-over from other donors' samples. CDR3 sequence: CASSQDRMSSGVEQYF. CDR3 DNA: TGTGCCAGCAGCCAAGATCGTATGAGCTCTGGGGTCGAGCAGTACTTC.